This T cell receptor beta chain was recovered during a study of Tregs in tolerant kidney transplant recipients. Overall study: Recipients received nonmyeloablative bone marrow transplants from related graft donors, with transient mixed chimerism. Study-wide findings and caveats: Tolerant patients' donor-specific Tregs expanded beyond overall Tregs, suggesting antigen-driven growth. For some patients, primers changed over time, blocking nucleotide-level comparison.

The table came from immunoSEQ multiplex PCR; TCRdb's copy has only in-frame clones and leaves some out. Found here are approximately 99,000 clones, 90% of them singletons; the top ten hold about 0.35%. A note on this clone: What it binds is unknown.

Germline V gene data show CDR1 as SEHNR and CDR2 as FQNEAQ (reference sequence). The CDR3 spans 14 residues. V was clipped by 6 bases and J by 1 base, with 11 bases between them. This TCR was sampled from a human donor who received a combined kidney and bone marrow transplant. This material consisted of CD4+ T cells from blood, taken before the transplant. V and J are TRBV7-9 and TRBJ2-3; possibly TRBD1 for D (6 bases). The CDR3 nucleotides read TGTGCCAGCAGTCGTGAGGGGGGCACAGATACGCAGTATTTT. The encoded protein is CASSREGGTDTQYF.